Below, 6 T cell receptor beta chains from the same sample are listed, as sequenced in a study of glioma-infiltrating T cells. Using RNA template, CDR3s of TCR alpha and beta were amplified with iRepertoire arm-PCR. TCRdb used MiXCR to reprocess the multiplex PCR reads, holding one entry per CDR3 protein. The data contain about 45,000 distinct CDR3 sequences, about 22% of them singletons. The sequencing sample was made of glioma tissue, nonneoplastic brain tissue, or PBMCs (not recorded which). The receptor source for this set is a human donor with low-grade glioma or glioblastoma, undergoing nonglioma brain surgery, or in good health (not recorded which).

The chain is built from TRBV6-9 and TRBJ2-3, with 10 positions matching TRBD2. This CDR3 is 17 amino acids long. V lost 3 bases and J lost 3; bases outside the gene matches: 9. Germline CDR1 is MNHGY and CDR2 is SVAAGI. The CDR3 region has the DNA TGTGCCAGCAGTTACCATAGCGGGAGGCTCGGGACAGATACGCAGTATTTT. It is translated as CASSYHSGRLGTDTQYF.

This clonotype was detected a few times. This sequence joins TRBV14 and TRBJ2-1; D is undetermined. V lost 2 bases and J 8 bases, leaving 7 bases between the germline ends. The germline gives CDR1 SGHDN, CDR2 FVKESK. The CDR3 extends over 12 amino acids. As DNA, the CDR3 is TGTGCCAGCAGCCAAAATTTCGATGAGCAGTTCTTC. Its protein product is CASSQNFDEQFF.

This clonotype appeared many times. The chain joins TRBV27 to TRBJ2-5, with D unresolved. Germline values: CDR1 MNHEY, CDR2 SMNVEV (reference sequence). The CDR3 loop spans 14 amino acids. Trimming removed 5 bases at V and 5 bases at J, with 15 bases between. CDR3 sequence (DNA): TGTGCCAGCAGTCCGAAGCAAAGTGGGGAGACCCAGTACTTC. Protein sequence: CASSPKQSGETQYF.

This clonotype came up many times. The rearrangement links TRBV25-1 to TRBJ2-2; D is uncertain. CDR1 MGHDK and CDR2 SYGVNS come from the germline V gene. This CDR3 has 15 residues. Between the trimmed V and J ends, which lost 2 bases and 3 bases, there was a span of 10 bases. Here the CDR3 reads CASSEIGWDTGELFF. The CDR3 DNA follows: TGTGCCAGCAGTGAAATAGGTTGGGACACCGGGGAGCTGTTTTTT.

V gene TRBV11-2 combines with J gene TRBJ2-3; the D is unclear. V lost 6 bases to trimming and J lost 0 bases, with 16 bases between them. This CDR3 is built from 16 residues. Germline V gene lookup returns CDR1 SGHAT and CDR2 FQNNGV. The CDR3 spells CASSLRFRPSTDTQYF. In DNA form, the CDR3 reads TGTGCCAGCAGTTTGAGGTTCAGACCTAGCACAGATACGCAGTATTTT. Complete variable domain (other parts from reference TRBV11-2 and TRBJ2-3): EAGVAQSPRYKIIEKRQSVAFWCNPISGHATLYWYQQILGQGPKLLIQFQNNGVVDDSQLPKDRFSAERLKGVDSTLKIQPAKLEDSAVYLCASSLRFRPSTDTQYFGPGTRLTVL.

This clonotype was detected a few times. This rearrangement joins TRBV5-5 to TRBJ1-2; TRBD1 matches 8 bases. V was pared by 4 bases and J by 4 bases, with 9 bases of the junction left unmatched. The CDR3 has 15 amino acids. The germline gives CDR1 SGHKS, CDR2 YYEKEE (reference sequence). DNA of the CDR3: TGTGCCAGCAGCACCTACCCGACAGGGGTCTATGGCTACACCTTC. Its translation: CASSTYPTGVYGYTF.